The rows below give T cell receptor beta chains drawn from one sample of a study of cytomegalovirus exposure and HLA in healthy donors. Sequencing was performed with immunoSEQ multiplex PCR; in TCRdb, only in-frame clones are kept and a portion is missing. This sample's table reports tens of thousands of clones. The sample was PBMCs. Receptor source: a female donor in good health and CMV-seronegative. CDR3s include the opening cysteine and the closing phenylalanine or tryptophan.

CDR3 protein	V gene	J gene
CASSPTGISGNTIYF	TRBV7-9	TRBJ1-3
CASNPGSTNNEQFF	TRBV5-1	TRBJ2-1
CASSVDPSGDNEQFF	TRBV9	TRBJ2-1
CASSITGDFNTEAFF	TRBV19	TRBJ1-1
CASSLGTAQNYGYTF	TRBV4-1	TRBJ1-2
CASSPKVQDSIYGYTF	TRBV4-2	TRBJ1-2
CATSRKTVYQPQHF	TRBV15	TRBJ1-5
CASSDVAGSTDTQYF	TRBV6-4	TRBJ2-3
CASSLGSYEQYF	TRBV7-9	TRBJ2-7
CASSSARWGDPPLAKNIQYF	TRBV11-3	TRBJ2-4
CASSLGVLAGVETQYF	TRBV5-4	TRBJ2-5
CASTSPNTGELFF	TRBV2	TRBJ2-2
CASSLVFQGPGTEDFF	TRBV5-1	TRBJ1-1
CASSPGTSGGAPADTQYF	TRBV9	TRBJ2-3
CASSLTGAANTIYF	TRBV5-6	TRBJ1-3
CASRRGGYNTDTQYF	TRBV6-1	TRBJ2-3
CASSSTTATNTEAFF	TRBV5-1	TRBJ1-1
CASSVGQGGTGELFF	TRBV9	TRBJ2-2
CASSQDGLAGGALEQFF	TRBV4-2	TRBJ2-1
CATSREVGGGYYGYTF	TRBV15	TRBJ1-2
CASSQLAGGSSRIQYF	TRBV4-2	TRBJ2-4
CASSRSTGSSGNTIYF	TRBV19	TRBJ1-3
CAWSEGTGAHQPQHF	TRBV30	TRBJ1-5
CASSQDTGNPNSPLHF	TRBV14	TRBJ1-6
CASSTPAGGTQKLFF	TRBV5-1	TRBJ1-4
CASRETRSYEQYF	TRBV28	TRBJ2-7
CASSAWTGENTEAFF	TRBV27	TRBJ1-1
CASSSGQGDKDGYTF	TRBV27	TRBJ1-2
CGGWNTEAFF	TRBV29-1	TRBJ1-1
CASREGPRNSPLHF	TRBV28	TRBJ1-6
CASSVTGNSYEQYF	TRBV9	TRBJ2-7
CASSSGTGSTDTQYF	TRBV6-6	TRBJ2-3
CASSEWTPNTGELFF	TRBV2	TRBJ2-2
CASSQANRATYEQYF	TRBV4-1	TRBJ2-7
CASSLDGGIHGYTF	TRBV7-3	TRBJ1-2
CASSADRGGSTEAFF	TRBV6-5	TRBJ1-1
CASSIDRDRGRVCKTQYF	TRBV19	TRBJ2-5
CASSQQGTQETQYF	TRBV4-3	TRBJ2-5
CASSQDGGGGGEKLFF	TRBV4-2	TRBJ1-4
CASSVFRGQADTQYF	TRBV9	TRBJ2-3